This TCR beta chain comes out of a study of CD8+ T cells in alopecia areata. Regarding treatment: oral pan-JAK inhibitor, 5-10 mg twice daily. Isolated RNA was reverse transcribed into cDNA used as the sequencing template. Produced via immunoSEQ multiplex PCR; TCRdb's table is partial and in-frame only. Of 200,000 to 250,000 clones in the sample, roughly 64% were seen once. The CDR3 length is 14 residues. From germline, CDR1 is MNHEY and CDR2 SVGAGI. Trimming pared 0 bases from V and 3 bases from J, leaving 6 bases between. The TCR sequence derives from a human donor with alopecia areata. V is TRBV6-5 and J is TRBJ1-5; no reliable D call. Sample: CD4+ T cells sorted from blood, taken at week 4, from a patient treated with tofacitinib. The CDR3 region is CASSYSQINQPQHF. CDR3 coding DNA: TGTGCCAGCAGTTACTCCCAGATCAATCAGCCCCAGCATTTT.